The sequence of this T cell receptor (beta chain) was determined in a study of T cell responses to AZD1222 COVID-19 vaccine. Assay: immunoSEQ multiplex PCR; the TCRdb copy retains only in-frame clones and omits some. The sample records some 110,000 clones, 80% to 95% being singletons. The CDR3 sequence is 15 residues long. The ends were cut back, 5 bases at V and 2 bases at J, with 15 bases in the middle. The V gene's germline CDR1 is MNHEY and CDR2 SVGAGI. In its sample, this clone was seen once. Its matching antigen is unknown. Broader study findings: Elevations in Spike-specific TCR breadth and depth followed administration of two AZD1222 doses. Repertoire samples came only from after the peak T cell response.

The genes are TRBV6-5 and TRBJ1-1; tentatively, D is TRBD1 (6 bases). The sequence was collected from an adult who received the AZD1222 COVID-19 vaccine. The material sequenced was peripheral blood, taken 28 days after the second AZD1222 dose. This CDR3 is CASSRSTGGNTEAFF. CDR3 bases: TGTGCCAGCAGTCGGTCGACAGGAGGTAACACTGAAGCTTTCTTT.